The clone carrying this T cell receptor beta chain was seen only once. The target antigen is unknown. These data belong to a study of shared clonotypes between healthy human individuals. About the study: Participating donors consisted of two women and a few men aged 18 to 49. Each donor contributed plates that comprised three CD4 naive, three CD4 memory, two CD8 naive and one CD8 memory. Study-wide points: Non-shared clonotypes displayed generation probabilities falling below those of clonotypes present in all four donors.

This CDR3 contains 17 residues. Naive-designated CD8 cells lacked CD45RO, were positively enriched for CCR7, and omitted terminally differentiated effector memory CD45RA+ cells. Only in-frame clones appear in the TCRdb table, and some are missing; sequencing was by immunoSEQ multiplex PCR. The sample has around 580,000 clones, roughly 98% seen once; the top ten hold 0.3%. The chain joins TRBV1 to TRBJ1-1; the table's TRBD1 call for D was not verified on the DNA. TRBV1 is assigned pseudogene status. The sequenced sample was naive CD8+ T cells sorted from blood. The source of this sequence is a man under 40 in good health. The CDR3 region has the DNA TGCACCAGCAGCCAAGAGAGCAACCCAGGGGGGAACACTGAAGCTTTCTTT. It specifies CTSSQESNPGGNTEAFF.